The entry below describes one TCR beta chain. Antigen specificity is unknown. The germline CDR1 and CDR2 sequences are MDHEN and SYDVKM. The ends were cut back, 6 bases at V and 0 bases at J, with 11 bases in the middle. CDR3 size: 15 residues. Library preparation for TCR beta used quantitative 5'-RACE with molecular barcodes. In TCRdb, the 5' RACE reads were re-called with MiXCR into one record per CDR3 protein. Of 37,000 or so distinct CDR3 sequences in the sample, 15% to 20% are singletons; the top ten hold about 49%. This record comes from a study of CD8 T cells in ankylosing spondylitis. Study-level results: Previous work reported some of these motif variants in the synovial fluid and blood of reactive arthritis. Disease-linked clones were CD8+ and relatively rare in peripheral blood. There was a TCR beta motif, made of roughly eight highly homologous variants, that appeared characteristic of ankylosing spondylitis blood.

This chain uses TRBV28 with TRBJ1-4; no reliable D call. This clonotype was sampled from a male donor with ankylosing spondylitis or in good health (not recorded which). The sample was blood. The CDR3 loop is CASSQRRATNEKLFF. The CDR3 bases are TGTGCCAGCAGCCAGCGTAGGGCAACTAATGAAAAACTGTTTTTT.